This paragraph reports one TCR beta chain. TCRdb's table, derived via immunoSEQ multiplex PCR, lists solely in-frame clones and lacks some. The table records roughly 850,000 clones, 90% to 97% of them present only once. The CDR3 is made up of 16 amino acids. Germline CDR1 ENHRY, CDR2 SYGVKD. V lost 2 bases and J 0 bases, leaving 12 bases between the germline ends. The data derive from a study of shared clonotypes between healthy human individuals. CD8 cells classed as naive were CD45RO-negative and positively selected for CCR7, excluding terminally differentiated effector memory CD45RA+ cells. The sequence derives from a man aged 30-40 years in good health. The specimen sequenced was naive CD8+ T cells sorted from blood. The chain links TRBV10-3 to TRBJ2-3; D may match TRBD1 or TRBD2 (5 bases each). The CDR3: CAISEDRGPSTDTQYF. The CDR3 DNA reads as TGTGCCATCAGTGAGGACCGGGGCCCTAGCACAGATACGCAGTATTTT.